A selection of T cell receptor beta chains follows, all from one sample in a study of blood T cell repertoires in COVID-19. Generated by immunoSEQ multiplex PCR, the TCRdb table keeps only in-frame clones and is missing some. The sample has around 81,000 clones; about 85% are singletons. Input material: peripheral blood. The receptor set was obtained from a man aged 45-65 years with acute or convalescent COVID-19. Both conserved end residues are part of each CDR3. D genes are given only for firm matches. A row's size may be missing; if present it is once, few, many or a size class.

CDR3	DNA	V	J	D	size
CASSHSLERAAYEQYF	TGTGCCAGCAGTCATAGCCTGGAGCGCGCCGCCTACGAGCAGTACTTC	TRBV6-6	TRBJ2-7	.	once
CASSYIGTDTQYF	TGTGCCAGCAGTTACATCGGCACAGATACGCAGTATTTT	TRBV6-2/TRBV6-3	TRBJ2-3	.	.
CASSLASGNYNEQFF	TGTGCCAGCAGCTTAGCTTCGGGTAACTACAATGAGCAGTTCTTC	TRBV11-2	TRBJ2-1	.	once
CATSRGQGATNYGYTF	TGTGCCACCAGCAGGGGACAGGGAGCTACTAACTATGGCTACACCTTC	TRBV15	TRBJ1-2	TRBD1	.
CASSDKTKTNEKLFF	TGTGCCAGCAGCGATAAGACAAAAACTAATGAAAAACTGTTTTTT	TRBV5-5	TRBJ1-4	.	.
CASTQGGAGGNTIYF	TGTGCCAGCACCCAGGGGGGTGCGGGTGGAAACACCATATATTTT	TRBV6-5	TRBJ1-3	TRBD1	.
CASRSERGTDTQYF	TGTGCCAGCCGGTCAGAGCGGGGCACAGATACGCAGTATTTT	TRBV7-8	TRBJ2-3	.	.
CASSVAKSAGGYTF	TGTGCCAGCAGCGTAGCCAAGAGTGCGGGGGGCTACACCTTC	TRBV9	TRBJ1-2	.	.
CASSRQATNEKLFF	TGCGCCAGCAGCAGACAGGCAACTAATGAAAAACTGTTTTTT	TRBV5-1	TRBJ1-4	.	.
CAILGPPRGEQYF	TGTGCCATCTTGGGCCCCCCGCGTGGCGAGCAGTACTTC	TRBV10-3	TRBJ2-7	.	.
CASSAGWEAKNIQYF	TGTGCCAGCAGTGCAGGTTGGGAGGCCAAAAACATTCAGTACTTC	TRBV2	TRBJ2-4	.	.
CASSYEDRGGSEAFF	TGTGCCAGTAGTTACGAGGACAGGGGAGGGTCTGAAGCTTTCTTT	TRBV19	TRBJ1-1	TRBD1	.
CASSVEQGFYNEQFF	TGTGCCAGCAGCGTAGAACAGGGTTTCTACAATGAGCAGTTCTTC	TRBV9	TRBJ2-1	.	.
CASSLETSGNTGELFF	TGCGCCAGCAGCTTGGAGACTAGCGGGAACACCGGGGAGCTGTTTTTT	TRBV5-1	TRBJ2-2	TRBD2	once
CASSPTGGGETQYF	TGTGCCAGCAGCCCAACAGGGGGCGGCGAGACCCAGTACTTC	TRBV25-1	TRBJ2-5	TRBD1	.
CASSPRILTGDSGNTIYF	TGTGCCAGCTCACCACGGATACTCACAGGGGATTCTGGAAACACCATATATTTT	TRBV18	TRBJ1-3	TRBD1	.
CASSSGQGPYYEQYF	TGTGCCAGCAGTTCGGGACAGGGACCCTACTACGAGCAGTACTTC	TRBV27	TRBJ2-7	TRBD1	.
CAISQRTGTGNEKLFF	TGTGCCATCAGTCAGAGGACCGGGACAGGGAATGAAAAACTGTTTTTT	TRBV10-3	TRBJ1-4	TRBD1	.
CASSLDFAISGNTIYF	TGCGCCAGCAGCTTGGACTTTGCGATCTCTGGAAACACCATATATTTT	TRBV5-1	TRBJ1-3	.	few
CATSGTGSTDTQYF	TGTGCCACCAGTGGGACTGGTAGCACAGATACGCAGTATTTT	TRBV24-1	TRBJ2-3	.	.
CASRPGGPLGNTIYF	TGTGCCAGTCGCCCAGGGGGTCCCTTAGGAAACACCATATATTTT	TRBV19	TRBJ1-3	TRBD1	.
CASSLIGREYNEQFF	TGTGCCAGCAGCTTGATCGGGAGGGAATACAATGAGCAGTTCTTC	TRBV5-4	TRBJ2-1	TRBD2	.
CASMGPGLAGDGELFF	TGTGCCAGTATGGGCCCGGGACTAGCGGGAGACGGGGAGCTGTTTTTT	TRBV19	TRBJ2-2	TRBD2	.
CATSDAGTANTGELFF	TGTGCCACCAGTGATGCAGGGACAGCGAACACCGGGGAGCTGTTTTTT	TRBV24-1	TRBJ2-2	TRBD1	.
CASSLRDSPNQPQHF	TGTGCCAGCAGCTTACGGGACAGTCCGAATCAGCCCCAGCATTTT	TRBV7-9	TRBJ1-5	TRBD1	few